This T cell receptor (beta chain) was documented in a study of T-cell reconstitution after alpha-beta-depleted transplantation in children. This clonotype appeared once. Germline assignment: CDR1 MDHEN and CDR2 SYDVKM. The CDR3 length is 13 residues. V lost 8 bases and J lost 4, with 12 bases in between. Molecular barcoding with unique molecular identifiers was used for the TCRbeta library. TCRdb fed the PCR reads into MiXCR, producing one record per CDR3 protein. The table includes approximately 91,000 distinct CDR3 sequences, 7% to 9% detected once. The source material was PBMCs from the stem cell graft donor, sampled from the stem cell graft. The clonotype was recovered from a human donor who donated a stem cell graft to a child with congenital amegakaryocytic thrombocytopenia. The chain couples TRBV28 to TRBJ2-1; D is undetermined. The CDR3 coding sequence is TGTGCCAGCCTAAGCCAAGGGTACAATGAGCAGTTCTTC. Encoded protein: CASLSQGYNEQFF.